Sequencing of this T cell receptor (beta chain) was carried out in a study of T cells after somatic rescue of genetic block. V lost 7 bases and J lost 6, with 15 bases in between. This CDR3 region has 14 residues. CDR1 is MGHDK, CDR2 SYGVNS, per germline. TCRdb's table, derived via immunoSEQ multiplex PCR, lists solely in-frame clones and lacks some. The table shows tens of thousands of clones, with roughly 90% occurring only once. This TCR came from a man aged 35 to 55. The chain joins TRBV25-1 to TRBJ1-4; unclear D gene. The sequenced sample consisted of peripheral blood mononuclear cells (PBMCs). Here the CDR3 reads CASNRAVGDEKLFF. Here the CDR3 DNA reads TGTGCCAGCAACCGTGCGGTCGGGGATGAAAAACTGTTTTTT.